A selection of T cell receptor beta chains follows, all from one sample in a study of identical twins. TCRdb reprocessed the 5' RACE reads with MiXCR, giving one entry per CDR3 protein. The sample lists roughly 630,000 distinct CDR3 sequences, about 7.6% occurring once. The sample also formed part of further work on yellow fever vaccine responses in identical twins.

Sequencing was performed on PBMCs. The receptors stem from a woman in her late teens or twenties in good health. CDR3s include the opening cysteine and the closing phenylalanine or tryptophan. A D gene is named only where the DNA matches it firmly. Clone size, where shown, is once, few, many, or a class for clones that have expanded.

TRBV20-1	TRBJ2-5	many	.	CGGAFQETQYF	TGTGGCGGGGCCTTCCAAGAGACCCAGTACTTC
TRBV11-1	TRBJ2-2	.	.	CASSLGLGLRIANTGELFF	TGTGCCAGCAGCTTAGGACTGGGGTTGCGGATAGCGAACACCGGGGAGCTGTTTTTT
TRBV5-1	TRBJ2-5	.	TRBD1	CASSGQGAYETQYF	TGCGCCAGCAGCGGGCAGGGGGCCTATGAGACCCAGTACTTC
TRBV5-1	TRBJ2-1	.	TRBD1	CASSRQGIGNNEQFF	TGCGCCAGCAGCCGACAGGGGATAGGTAACAATGAGCAGTTCTTC
TRBV19	TRBJ2-5	few	TRBD2	CASTPASGRGETQYF	TGTGCCAGTACCCCAGCGAGCGGGAGAGGGGAGACCCAGTACTTC
TRBV13	TRBJ2-1	.	.	CASSLEDREQFF	TGTGCCAGCAGCTTAGAAGACAGGGAGCAGTTCTTC
TRBV20-1	TRBJ2-3	many	.	CSARLSGHLSTDTQYF	TGCAGTGCTAGATTGTCCGGGCACCTTAGCACAGATACGCAGTATTTT
TRBV20-1	TRBJ1-1	many	.	CSARDGTANTEAFF	TGCAGTGCTAGAGATGGGACGGCAAACACTGAAGCTTTCTTT
TRBV5-8	TRBJ2-5	many	.	CASSLRRFQETQYF	TGTGCCAGCAGCTTGCGGAGGTTCCAAGAGACCCAGTACTTC
TRBV20-1	TRBJ1-1	many	TRBD1	CSASKIYRGLALRDTEAFF	TGCAGTGCTAGCAAAATTTACAGGGGGTTAGCTTTAAGGGACACTGAAGCTTTCTTT
TRBV10-3	TRBJ2-7	few	.	CAISESKGFSYEQYF	TGTGCCATCAGTGAGTCGAAAGGGTTTTCCTACGAGCAGTACTTC
TRBV28	TRBJ1-1	many	TRBD1	CASRRDSQNTEAFF	TGTGCCAGCAGACGGGACAGCCAGAACACTGAAGCTTTCTTT
TRBV2	TRBJ1-3	few	.	CASSKFREIGSGNTIYF	TGTGCCAGCAGCAAATTCAGGGAGATCGGCTCTGGAAACACCATATATTTT